These 14 T cell receptor beta chains came from one sample sequenced in a study of T cells expressing NK-cell markers. One entry per CDR3 protein, without DNA, is what TCRdb gives after re-calling the 5' RACE reads. In total, the table holds roughly 280,000 distinct CDR3 sequences. Sample: blood T cells: a sorted CD56 or NKG2C T cell subset, CD4+ or CD8+ T cells, or bulk PBMC T cells (not recorded which). All receptors come from a man aged 18 to 30 in good health.

This chain uses TRBV29-1 with TRBJ2-5; no DNA is available, so the TRBD1 call from TCRdb remains unchecked. This CDR3 is built from 12 residues. Germline assignment: CDR1 SQVTM and CDR2 ANQGSEA. CDR3 loop: CSVASGGETQYF.

V and J are TRBV4-3 and TRBJ2-7; the TCRdb call, TRBD2, lacks DNA for checking. This CDR3 region has 16 residues. In germline, CDR1 is LGHNA, CDR2 YSLEER. The CDR3 sequence is CASSRGRTSGTYEQYF.

V usage is TRBV7-9 and J usage is TRBJ2-2; TCRdb's assignment of TRBD2 cannot be checked, as there is no DNA. The CDR3 spans 14 residues. CDR1 and CDR2 (germline): SEHNR, FQNEAQ (reference sequence). The CDR3 loop reads CASSPEGRTGELFF.

The CDR3 protein is CASSTFDVATDTQYF. The V call is TRBV19, the J call TRBJ2-3. CDR1 is LNHDA, CDR2 SQIVND, per germline (reference sequence). The CDR3 consists of 15 residues.

The chain joins TRBV20-1 to TRBJ2-5; no DNA is available, so the TRBD1 call from TCRdb remains unchecked. The CDR3 runs to 13 residues. Germline V lookup: CDR1 DFQATT, CDR2 SNEGSKA (reference sequence). CDR3 residues: CSARASLGQTQYF.

The rearrangement uses TRBV20-1 and TRBJ2-7; TCRdb names TRBD2, which stays unverified in the absence of DNA. CDR1 DFQATT and CDR2 SNEGSKA come from the germline V gene (reference sequence). The CDR3 consists of 12 residues. The CDR3 reads CSASGTSGSMYF.

The gene calls are TRBV5-1 and TRBJ2-7. The CDR3 length is 13 residues. CDR1 and CDR2 from the germline V gene are SGHRS and YFSETQ. The CDR3 here is CASSFGDTYEQYF.

The chain links TRBV12-3 or TRBV12-4 to TRBJ2-1; as DNA is missing, the TRBD1 call by TCRdb cannot be tested. This CDR3 comprises 15 residues. This chain's CDR3 is CASSTGQGVSNEQFF.

The gene calls are TRBV12-3 or TRBV12-4 and TRBJ1-2; without DNA, the TCRdb call of TRBD1 cannot be checked. The CDR3 runs to 13 residues. The CDR3: CASNPGVIGGYTF.

This chain links TRBV6-1 with TRBJ2-5. Germline lookup yields CDR1 MNHNS and CDR2 SASEGT. CDR3 length: 15 amino acids. CDR3 in amino acids: CASTKWSGGKETQYF.

The chain combines TRBV11-3 with TRBJ2-2. CDR1 and CDR2 from the germline V gene are SGHNT and YENEEA. The CDR3 totals 13 residues. Here the CDR3 reads CASSTTTPGELFF.

This chain joins TRBV20-1 and TRBJ2-3; TCRdb calls TRBD1, which cannot be checked without DNA. There are 16 residues in the CDR3. Germline V gene sequence: CDR1 DFQATT, CDR2 SNEGSKA (reference sequence). The CDR3 loop reads CSAILEPPAGADTQYF.

This chain uses TRBV10-3 with TRBJ2-2; checking the TCRdb D call of TRBD1 is not possible without DNA. Germline V gives CDR1 ENHRY, CDR2 SYGVKD. The CDR3 loop spans 15 amino acids. CDR3 in amino acids: CAISEGATNSGELFF.

V is TRBV7-2 and J is TRBJ2-2. Germline V CDR1 and CDR2: SGHTA, FQGNSA. The CDR3 totals 12 residues. CDR3 amino acids: CASSLQGFELFF. Filled out from reference TRBV7-2 and TRBJ2-2, the complete variable domain reads GAGVSQSPSNKVTEKGKDVELRCDPISGHTALYWYRQSLGQGLEFLIYFQGNSAPDKSGLPSDRFSAERTGGSVSTLTIQRTQQEDSAVYLCASSLQGFELFFGEGSRLTVL.